A single sample is the source of the 14 T cell receptor beta chains below, sequenced in a study of blood T cell repertoires in COVID-19. Produced via immunoSEQ multiplex PCR; TCRdb's table is partial and in-frame only. The repertoire holds 80,000 to 130,000 clones, with about 86% as singletons. The sequencing sample was made of PBMCs or T cells enriched from blood (not recorded which). The receptor set was obtained from a woman aged 50 to 60 who had recovered from COVID-19.

This sequence joins TRBV27 and TRBJ2-7; 7 nucleotides align to TRBD1. Germline values: CDR1 MNHEY, CDR2 SMNVEV (reference sequence). CDR3 size: 14 residues. Trimming at V came to 0 bases and at J to 9 bases, leaving 8 bases not matched to a gene. The CDR3 sequence: CASSLSNRQGMQYF. CDR3 coding DNA: TGTGCCAGCAGTTTATCGAACCGACAGGGCATGCAGTACTTC.

This rearrangement joins TRBV10-3 to TRBJ2-6, with D tentatively TRBD1 (5 bases). The CDR3 runs to 17 residues. V shed 3 bases and J shed 1 base, with 13 bases lying between them. Germline V gene lookup returns CDR1 ENHRY and CDR2 SYGVKD. CDR3 region: CAISETTATSGANVLTF. For the CDR3, the DNA is TGTGCCATCAGTGAAACGACAGCAACGTCTGGGGCCAACGTCCTGACTTTC.

This clone was observed once. CDR3 in amino acids: CASSLAPGQTNEQFF. CDR3 DNA: TGTGCCAGCAGCTTAGCCCCGGGACAGACCAATGAGCAGTTCTTC. The V and J genes are TRBV7-2 and TRBJ2-1; 7 bases agree with TRBD1. The junction had 5 bases not matched to a gene; V was cut back by 0 bases and J by 6 bases. The CDR3 runs to 15 residues. Germline CDR1 SGHTA, CDR2 FQGNSA.

This rearrangement joins TRBV28 to TRBJ1-6; D unresolved. The V end lost 5 bases, the J end lost 14 bases, and 19 bases lay between the germline ends. This CDR3 has 14 residues. The V gene's germline CDR1 is MDHEN and CDR2 SYDVKM. In nucleotides, the CDR3 is TGTGCCAGCAGTATTACCCTGTCTCAGCGAACCCTCCACTTT. Amino acids: CASSITLSQRTLHF.

The rearrangement joins TRBV11-2 to TRBJ2-6, with D possibly matching TRBD2 (5 bases). The CDR3 consists of 15 residues. Germline CDR1 reads SGHAT; CDR2 reads FQNNGV. The V end was cut by 1 base, the J end by 13 bases, with 17 bases between. In nucleotides, the CDR3 is TGTGCCAGCAGCTTAGGGGCACTACCCCGAGGGGTCCTGACTTTC. Protein: CASSLGALPRGVLTF.

The genes are TRBV12-3 or TRBV12-4 and TRBJ2-7; the D gene is possibly TRBD2 (6 bases). The length of the CDR3 is 13 residues. V lost 4 bases and J 2 bases, leaving 9 bases between the germline ends. DNA of the CDR3: TGTGCCAGCAGTTCGGGGGAAGCCTACGAGCAGTACTTC. It is translated as CASSSGEAYEQYF.

The chain uses TRBV29-1 and TRBJ2-5; possibly TRBD2 for D (6 bases). CDR1 and CDR2 (germline): SQVTM, ANQGSEA. The CDR3 spans 14 residues. V lost 7 bases and J lost 7, with 22 bases in between. The CDR3 bases are TGCAGCGCAGCCCCCCGACTAGTCGGTGGGACCCAGTACTTC. This encodes CSAAPRLVGGTQYF.

CDR3 nucleotides: TGTGCCAGCGAACAGAGCTCTGGAAACACCATATATTTT. Translation: CASEQSSGNTIYF. The genes are TRBV28 and TRBJ1-3; D is unclear. The CDR3 is made up of 13 amino acids. CDR1 MDHEN and CDR2 SYDVKM come from the germline V gene. V lost 8 bases and J lost 0, with 8 bases in between. The entire variable domain, with the rest obtained from reference TRBV28 and TRBJ1-3, is as follows: DVKVTQSSRYLVKRTGEKVFLECVQDMDHENMFWYRQDPGLGLRLIYFSYDVKMKEKGDIPEGYSVSREKKERFSLILESASTNQTSMYLCASEQSSGNTIYFGEGSWLTVV.

J is TRBJ2-1 and V is TRBV30; 9 bases are a match to TRBD1. Germline CDR1 GTSNPN, CDR2 SVGIG (reference sequence). The CDR3 is 16 residues long. Trimming removed 1 base from V and 7 bases from J; junction bases left unmatched: 11. Written as DNA, the CDR3 is TGTGCCTGGAGTGCCCCACCGGGACAGGGTAGAAATGAGCAGTTCTTC. Translating gives CAWSAPPGQGRNEQFF. The complete variable domain, with remaining parts taken from reference TRBV30 and TRBJ2-1, reads SQTIHQWPATLVQPVGSPLSLECTVEGTSNPNLYWYRQAAGRGLQLLFYSVGIGQISSEVPQNLSASRPQDRQFILSSKKLLLSDSGFYLCAWSAPPGQGRNEQFFGPGTRLTVL.

The genes are TRBV6-5 and TRBJ1-6; maybe TRBD1 (6 bases). Germline V gene lookup returns CDR1 MNHEY and CDR2 SVGAGI. This CDR3 contains 15 residues. With 8 bases removed from V and 5 bases from J, the gap between germline ends came to 16 bases. The CDR3 region is CASATQGWNNSPLHF. CDR3 coding DNA: TGTGCCAGCGCAACACAGGGTTGGAATAATTCACCCCTCCACTTT.

The gene calls are TRBV5-5 and TRBJ2-7; D is perhaps TRBD1 (6 bases). V was trimmed by 0 bases and J by 3 bases, leaving 10 bases between them. The CDR3 contains 14 residues. Per germline, CDR1 SGHKS and CDR2 YYEKEE (reference sequence). In DNA, the CDR3 is TGTGCCAGCAGCTTGGGTGGACAGCTCTACGAGCAGTACTTC. Protein: CASSLGGQLYEQYF.

V gene TRBV6-5 combines with J gene TRBJ1-5; 7 nucleotides agree with TRBD1. The CDR3 covers 13 residues. In germline, CDR1 is MNHEY, CDR2 SVGAGI. V lost 6 bases and J lost 6; bases outside the gene matches: 5. CDR3 loop: CASRTGKSQPQHF. The CDR3 DNA sequence: TGTGCCAGCAGGACAGGGAAGAGTCAGCCCCAGCATTTT.

The gene calls are TRBV7-9 and TRBJ2-1, with 10 bases aligning to TRBD2. The germline V gene encodes CDR1 SEHNR and CDR2 FQNEAQ (reference sequence). This CDR3 region has 15 residues. J was trimmed by 4 bases and V by 6 bases; bases with no gene match: 6. Written as DNA, the CDR3 is TGTGCCAGCAGTTCCGGGACTAGCGTTTACAATGAGCAGTTCTTC. As protein: CASSSGTSVYNEQFF.

V usage is TRBV28 and J usage is TRBJ2-7; TRBD1 matches at 8 bases. CDR1 is MDHEN, CDR2 SYDVKM, per germline. After removal of 10 bases from V and 2 bases from J, the junction contained 13 bases not matched to a gene. The length of the CDR3 is 15 residues. This CDR3 is CATQTRGTGTYEQYF. CDR3 bases: TGTGCCACCCAAACCCGGGGGACAGGTACCTACGAGCAGTACTTC.